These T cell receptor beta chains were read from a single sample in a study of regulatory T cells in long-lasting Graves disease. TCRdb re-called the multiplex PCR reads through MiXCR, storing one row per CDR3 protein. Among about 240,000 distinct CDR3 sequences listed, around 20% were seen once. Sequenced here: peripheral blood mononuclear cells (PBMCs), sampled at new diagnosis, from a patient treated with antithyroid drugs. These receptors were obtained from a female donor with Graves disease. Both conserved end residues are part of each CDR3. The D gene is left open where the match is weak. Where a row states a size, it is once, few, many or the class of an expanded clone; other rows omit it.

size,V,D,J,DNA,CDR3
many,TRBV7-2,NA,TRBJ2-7,TGTGCCAGCAGCTCACAGGGAGTTGGCGAGCAGTACTTC,CASSSQGVGEQYF
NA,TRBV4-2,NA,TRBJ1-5,TGTGCCAGCAGCCAAGAGTCGGGGGGGTTTCAGCCCCAGCATTTT,CASSQESGGFQPQHF
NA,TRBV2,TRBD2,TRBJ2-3,TGTGCCAGCAGTGAAGGACTAGCGGGATTAGGAGATACGCAGTATTTT,CASSEGLAGLGDTQYF
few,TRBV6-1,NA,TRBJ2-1,TGTGCCAGCAGTCCCGCATGGGAGTCCTACAATGAGCAGTTCTTC,CASSPAWESYNEQFF
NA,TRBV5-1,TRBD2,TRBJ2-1,TGCGCCAGCGGGACTAGCGGGTTTAATGAGCAGTTCTTC,CASGTSGFNEQFF
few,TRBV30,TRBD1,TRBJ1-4,TGTGCCTCAACCGGGACAGGGTCTGAAAAACTGTTTTTT,CASTGTGSEKLFF
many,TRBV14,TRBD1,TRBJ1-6,TGTGCCAGCAGCCAAGACCCCGGGACAGACACTGTTTCACCCCTCCACTTT,CASSQDPGTDTVSPLHF
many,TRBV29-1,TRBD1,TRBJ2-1,TGCAGCGTTGATTGGACAGGAAGTAATGAGCAGTTCTTC,CSVDWTGSNEQFF
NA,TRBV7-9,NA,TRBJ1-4,TGTGCCAGCAGCACTACGTGGAGGAGTGGTGAAAAACTGTTTTTT,CASSTTWRSGEKLFF
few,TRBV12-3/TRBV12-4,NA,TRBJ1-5,TGTGCCAGCAGTTTAGACCTAGCGGGAGGCACAGATACGCAGCATTTT,CASSLDLAGGTDTQHF
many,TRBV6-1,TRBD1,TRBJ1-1,TGTGCCAGCAGTGAAGGGTGGACAGGGAACACTGAAGCTTTCTTT,CASSEGWTGNTEAFF
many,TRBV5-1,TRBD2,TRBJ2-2,TGCGCCAGCGGCGAACCGGGACTAGGTCGGGCCGGGGAGCTGTTTTTT,CASGEPGLGRAGELFF
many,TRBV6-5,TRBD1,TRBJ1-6,TGTGCCAGCAGTTACTCAACACGGGACAGGAGGCGGTCCTATAATTCACCCCTCCACTTT,CASSYSTRDRRRSYNSPLHF
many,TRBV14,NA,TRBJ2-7,TGTGCCAGCAGCCTACAGGGTGGAAGGTACGAGCAGTACTTC,CASSLQGGRYEQYF
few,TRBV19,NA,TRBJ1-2,TGTGCCAGTAGCGTGGTTAACTATGGCTACACCTTC,CASSVVNYGYTF
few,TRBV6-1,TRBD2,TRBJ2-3,TGTGCCACCCAGAGGCTAGCGGGAGCGTCTAGCACAGATACGCAGTATTTT,CATQRLAGASSTDTQYF
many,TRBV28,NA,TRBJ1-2,TGTGCCAGCATCGGGGCGAGGTACTATGGCTACACCTTC,CASIGARYYGYTF
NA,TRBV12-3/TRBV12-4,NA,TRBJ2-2,TGTGCCAGCAGTTTAGGGACGGTTAGCTGGGGGGCCGGGGAGCTGTTTTTT,CASSLGTVSWGAGELFF
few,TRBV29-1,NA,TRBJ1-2,TGCAGCCCCTCAAGGTGCAGGCAGGAGGGCTATGGCTACACCTTC,CSPSRCRQEGYGYTF
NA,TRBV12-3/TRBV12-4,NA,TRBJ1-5,TGTGCCAGCAGTTTACAGGGCCGGAATCAGCCCCAGCATTTT,CASSLQGRNQPQHF
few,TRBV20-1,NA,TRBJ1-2,TGCAGTGCTAGAATTTTGCGGACAGCTACTTATGGCTACACCTTC,CSARILRTATYGYTF
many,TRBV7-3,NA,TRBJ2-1,TGTGCCAGCAGCTTCATGGGGCCAACGGAGCAGTTCTTC,CASSFMGPTEQFF
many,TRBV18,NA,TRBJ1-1,TGTGCCAGCTCACCACCGGGGAGGCGCACTGAAGCTTTCTTT,CASSPPGRRTEAFF
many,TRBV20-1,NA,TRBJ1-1,TGCAGTGCTAGAGATCTAGGGGGGGTGAACACTGAAGCTTTCTTT,CSARDLGGVNTEAFF
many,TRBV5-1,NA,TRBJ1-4,TGCGCCAGCAGCTTGAGTTCCGGGAGGGATGAAAAACTGTTTTTT,CASSLSSGRDEKLFF
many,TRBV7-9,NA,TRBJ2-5,TGTGCCAGCAGCTTTCCTTCCAGAGAGACCCAGTACTTC,CASSFPSRETQYF
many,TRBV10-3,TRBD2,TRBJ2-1,TGTGCCATCAGTGAAGCGCCCCTGGGACTAGCGGGTAAAAATGAGCAGTTCTTC,CAISEAPLGLAGKNEQFF
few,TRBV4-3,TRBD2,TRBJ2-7,TGCGCCAGCAGCCAGTCGAGCGGGGTGGGCGAGCAGTACTTC,CASSQSSGVGEQYF
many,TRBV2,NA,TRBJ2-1,TGTGCCAGCAGTGGACAAGGGAGTGAGCAGTTCTTC,CASSGQGSEQFF
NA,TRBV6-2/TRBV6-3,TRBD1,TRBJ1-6,TGTGCCAGCAGTTACGGGACAGAGGGATCACCCCTCCACTTT,CASSYGTEGSPLHF
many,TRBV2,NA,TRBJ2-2,TGTGCCAGCAAAAAGCAAGTTGTCGGGGAGCTGTTTTTT,CASKKQVVGELFF
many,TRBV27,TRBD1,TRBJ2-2,TGTGCCAGCAGTCCGAGATGGACAGGGTGGGCCGGGGAGCTGTTTTTT,CASSPRWTGWAGELFF
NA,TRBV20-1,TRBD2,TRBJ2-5,TGCAGTGCTAGTCCTGTAGCGGGAGTTCAGAGTGTGGGGGTCGGGACCCAGTACTTC,CSASPVAGVQSVGVGTQYF
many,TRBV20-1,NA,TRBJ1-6,TGCAGTGCTCGGGACACTATAAATTCACCCCTCCACTTT,CSARDTINSPLHF
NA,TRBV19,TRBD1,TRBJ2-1,TGTGCCAGTTCACAGGGGGCGGTGTCCTACAATGAGCAGTTCTTC,CASSQGAVSYNEQFF
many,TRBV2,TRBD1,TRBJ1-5,TGTGCCAGCAGTGGGACAGGTCATCAGCCCCAGCATTTT,CASSGTGHQPQHF
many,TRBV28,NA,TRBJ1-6,TGTGCCAGCAGTTTATCTACCCGCCGACCACGGAGACAGGAGGGAAATCCCCTCCACTTT,CASSLSTRRPRRQEGNPLHF
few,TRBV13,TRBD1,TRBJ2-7,TGTGCCAGCAGCTTAGCGGGCCGGACAGGGGGCGCCGGGCAGTACTTC,CASSLAGRTGGAGQYF
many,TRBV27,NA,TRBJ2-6,TGTGCCAGCAGTAATGGAGGACAGCTCCGCGCTGGGGCCAACGTCCTGACTTTC,CASSNGGQLRAGANVLTF